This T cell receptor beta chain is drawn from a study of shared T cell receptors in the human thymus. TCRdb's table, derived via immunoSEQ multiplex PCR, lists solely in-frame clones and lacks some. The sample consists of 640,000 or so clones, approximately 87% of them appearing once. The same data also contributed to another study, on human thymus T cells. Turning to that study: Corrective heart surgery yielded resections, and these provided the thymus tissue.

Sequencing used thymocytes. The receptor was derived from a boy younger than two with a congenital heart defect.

CDR3 protein: CASTTGSGTGELFF. In DNA form, the CDR3 reads TGTGCCAGCACTACAGGGTCTGGAACCGGGGAGCTGTTTTTT. The V and J genes are TRBV19 and TRBJ2-2, with a possible D match to TRBD1 (6 bases). Germline lookup yields CDR1 LNHDA and CDR2 SQIVND (reference sequence). The CDR3 extends over 14 amino acids. V lost 9 bases to trimming and J lost 5 bases, with 16 bases between them.